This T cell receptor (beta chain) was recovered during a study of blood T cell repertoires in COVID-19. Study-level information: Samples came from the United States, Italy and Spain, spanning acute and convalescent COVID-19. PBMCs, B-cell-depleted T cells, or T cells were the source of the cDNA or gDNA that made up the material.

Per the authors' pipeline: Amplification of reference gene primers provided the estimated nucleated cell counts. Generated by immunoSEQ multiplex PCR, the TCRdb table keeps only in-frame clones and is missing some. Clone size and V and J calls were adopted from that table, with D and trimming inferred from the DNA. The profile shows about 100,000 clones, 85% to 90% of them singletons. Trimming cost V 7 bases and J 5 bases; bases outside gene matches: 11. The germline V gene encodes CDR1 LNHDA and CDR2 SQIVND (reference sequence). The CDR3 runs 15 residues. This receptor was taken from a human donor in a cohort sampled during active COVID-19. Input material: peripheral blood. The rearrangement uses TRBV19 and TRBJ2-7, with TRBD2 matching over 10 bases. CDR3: CASNPGGLATNEQYF. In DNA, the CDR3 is TGTGCCAGTAATCCCGGGGGACTAGCGACGAACGAGCAGTACTTC.